This is a list of T cell receptor beta chains from one sample in a study of cytomegalovirus exposure and HLA in healthy donors. The protocol was immunoSEQ multiplex PCR, while the TCRdb copy is restricted to in-frame clones and leaves out a portion. The sample holds about 110,000 clones; around 75% are singletons and the top ten take 2% to 2.5%. Material for sequencing was PBMCs. These receptors originate from a man aged 30 to 45 in good health and CMV-seronegative. CDR3s include the opening cysteine and the closing phenylalanine or tryptophan. A D gene is named only where the DNA matches it firmly. Some rows have no size entry. The others give once, few or many, or a class for an expanded clone.

j_gene: TRBJ2-7
d_gene: TRBD1
abundance: .
v_gene: TRBV7-2
CDR3nt: TGTGCCAGCAGCCCAGGGACAGGTTGGTCCTACGAGCAGTACTTC
CDR3aa: CASSPGTGWSYEQYF

j_gene: TRBJ2-7
d_gene: TRBD2
abundance: few
v_gene: TRBV5-4
CDR3nt: TGTGCCAGCAGCTGGGGACTAGCGGGAGGCGAGCAGTACTTC
CDR3aa: CASSWGLAGGEQYF

j_gene: TRBJ2-5
d_gene: TRBD2
abundance: .
v_gene: TRBV5-3
CDR3nt: TGTGCCAGAAGCTTGGAGCCCGGGGGGAACCAAGAGACCCAGTACTTC
CDR3aa: CARSLEPGGNQETQYF

j_gene: TRBJ2-7
d_gene: .
abundance: .
v_gene: TRBV5-1
CDR3nt: TGCGCCAGCAGCCGGCGGGAAGGCTACGAGCAGTACTTC
CDR3aa: CASSRREGYEQYF

j_gene: TRBJ1-3
d_gene: TRBD1
abundance: .
v_gene: TRBV25-1
CDR3nt: TGTGCCAGCAGTGGGACAGGGAGGGGAAACACCATATATTTT
CDR3aa: CASSGTGRGNTIYF

j_gene: TRBJ1-1
d_gene: .
abundance: few
v_gene: TRBV5-1
CDR3nt: TGCGCCAGCAGCCCCGGACAGCCCTTGAACACTGAAGCTTTCTTT
CDR3aa: CASSPGQPLNTEAFF

j_gene: TRBJ2-1
d_gene: .
abundance: .
v_gene: TRBV4-1
CDR3nt: TGCGCCAGCAGCCAAAAAGAGGGCGGTGAGCAGTTCTTC
CDR3aa: CASSQKEGGEQFF

j_gene: TRBJ2-7
d_gene: .
abundance: .
v_gene: TRBV7-2
CDR3nt: TGTGCCAGCAGCTTAGGTTTCAGGGAAGGCGAGCAGTACTTC
CDR3aa: CASSLGFREGEQYF

j_gene: TRBJ2-3
d_gene: .
abundance: .
v_gene: TRBV4-3
CDR3nt: TGCGCCAGCAGCCAAGAACAGGGAGGGCAGGGCCACAATACGCAGTATTTT
CDR3aa: CASSQEQGGQGHNTQYF

j_gene: TRBJ2-5
d_gene: .
abundance: few
v_gene: TRBV7-2
CDR3nt: TGTGCCAGCAGCTTAGCGGCCCGGCGGGAGACCCAGTACTTC
CDR3aa: CASSLAARRETQYF

j_gene: TRBJ2-3
d_gene: .
abundance: .
v_gene: TRBV19
CDR3nt: TGTGCCAGTAGTCCCTCAGGAACAGATACGCAGTATTTT
CDR3aa: CASSPSGTDTQYF

j_gene: TRBJ1-5
d_gene: TRBD1
abundance: .
v_gene: TRBV5-1
CDR3nt: TGCGCCAGCCGGACAGGGGACAATCAGCCCCAGCATTTT
CDR3aa: CASRTGDNQPQHF

j_gene: TRBJ2-7
d_gene: TRBD2
abundance: .
v_gene: TRBV7-6
CDR3nt: TGTGCCAGCAGCTCTTTAGCGGGTTACTCCTACGAGCAGTACTTC
CDR3aa: CASSSLAGYSYEQYF

j_gene: TRBJ1-1
d_gene: TRBD1
abundance: once
v_gene: TRBV2
CDR3nt: TGTGCCAGCAGTGAGGACAGGGGGGGGACTGAAGCTTTCTTT
CDR3aa: CASSEDRGGTEAFF

j_gene: TRBJ1-1
d_gene: TRBD1
abundance: .
v_gene: TRBV2
CDR3nt: TGTGCCAGCAGGGGGACAGGTGGGGGGGCCTACACTGAAGCTTTCTTT
CDR3aa: CASRGTGGGAYTEAFF

j_gene: TRBJ1-1
d_gene: .
abundance: .
v_gene: TRBV30
CDR3nt: TGTGCCACGACACTTAGGGGCGAAGCTTTCTTT
CDR3aa: CATTLRGEAFF

j_gene: TRBJ2-7
d_gene: TRBD1
abundance: once
v_gene: TRBV6-5
CDR3nt: TGTGCCAGCAGTTACGACAGGGACCCTAGGGAGCAGTACTTC
CDR3aa: CASSYDRDPREQYF

j_gene: TRBJ1-5
d_gene: TRBD1
abundance: .
v_gene: TRBV19
CDR3nt: TGTGCCAGTAGTGTCAGGGGGTTGCGACAGCCCCAGCATTTT
CDR3aa: CASSVRGLRQPQHF

j_gene: TRBJ1-4
d_gene: .
abundance: .
v_gene: TRBV11-2
CDR3nt: TGTGCCAGCAGCTTTACCGGGGAAGGGCTGTTTTTT
CDR3aa: CASSFTGEGLFF

j_gene: TRBJ2-5
d_gene: TRBD1
abundance: .
v_gene: TRBV5-1
CDR3nt: TGCGCCAGCAGCTTGGGGACAGGGGGCGGGGAGACCCAGTACTTC
CDR3aa: CASSLGTGGGETQYF

j_gene: TRBJ1-5
d_gene: TRBD1
abundance: few
v_gene: TRBV6-6
CDR3nt: TGTGCCAGCACCCTATACCGGGACAGTAATCAGCCCCAGCATTTT
CDR3aa: CASTLYRDSNQPQHF

j_gene: TRBJ1-6
d_gene: TRBD1
abundance: .
v_gene: TRBV6-4
CDR3nt: TGTGCCAGCAGCCTAGACAGGGGGGCGGCCCTCCACTTT
CDR3aa: CASSLDRGAALHF

j_gene: TRBJ2-5
d_gene: TRBD1
abundance: .
v_gene: TRBV10-3
CDR3nt: TGTGCCATCAGTGAGTCGGGACAGGGGGAAAAGACCCAGTACTTC
CDR3aa: CAISESGQGEKTQYF

j_gene: TRBJ2-5
d_gene: TRBD1
abundance: .
v_gene: TRBV2
CDR3nt: TGTGCCAGCAGGGCCGGGACAGCCCAAGAGACCCAGTACTTC
CDR3aa: CASRAGTAQETQYF

j_gene: TRBJ2-7
d_gene: TRBD2
abundance: .
v_gene: TRBV30
CDR3nt: TGTGCCTGGAGTGTAAAAAGCGGGGGAACCTACGAGCAGTACTTC
CDR3aa: CAWSVKSGGTYEQYF

j_gene: TRBJ1-1
d_gene: .
abundance: .
v_gene: TRBV6-4
CDR3nt: TGTGCCAGCAGTTCTCGGGAGAACACTGAAGCTTTCTTT
CDR3aa: CASSSRENTEAFF

j_gene: TRBJ2-2
d_gene: .
abundance: .
v_gene: TRBV21-1
CDR3nt: TGTGCCAGCAGGGATGTGTGCCCAGGGAAGACCGGGGAGCTGTTTTTT
CDR3aa: CASRDVCPGKTGELFF

j_gene: TRBJ1-4
d_gene: TRBD1
abundance: few
v_gene: TRBV5-1
CDR3nt: TGCGCCAGCAGCTTGGGACAGGGTAATGAAAAACTGTTTTTT
CDR3aa: CASSLGQGNEKLFF

j_gene: TRBJ1-6
d_gene: .
abundance: .
v_gene: TRBV2
CDR3nt: TGTGCCAGCAGTGAAAGAGGAACCGATAATTCACCCCTCCACTTT
CDR3aa: CASSERGTDNSPLHF

j_gene: TRBJ1-4
d_gene: TRBD1
abundance: .
v_gene: TRBV7-9
CDR3nt: TGTGCCAGCAGCTCGGACAGGGGGGATGAAAAACTGTTTTTT
CDR3aa: CASSSDRGDEKLFF

j_gene: TRBJ1-2
d_gene: .
abundance: few
v_gene: TRBV6-1
CDR3nt: TGTGCCAGCAGTGAACTTTCAGGGCTCTTGGAGTATGGCTACACCTTC
CDR3aa: CASSELSGLLEYGYTF

j_gene: TRBJ2-1
d_gene: TRBD2
abundance: .
v_gene: TRBV29-1
CDR3nt: TGCAGCGTTCAGGGGAGTAGCGGGAGCTCCTACAATGAGCAGTTCTTC
CDR3aa: CSVQGSSGSSYNEQFF

j_gene: TRBJ1-6
d_gene: .
abundance: .
v_gene: TRBV7-9
CDR3nt: TGTGCCAGCAGCTTAGGGCCCAATTCACCCCTCCACTTT
CDR3aa: CASSLGPNSPLHF

j_gene: TRBJ2-7
d_gene: .
abundance: .
v_gene: TRBV5-8
CDR3nt: TGTGCCAGTCTATACGACCGGGACTTCAGCGACGAGCAGTACTTC
CDR3aa: CASLYDRDFSDEQYF

j_gene: TRBJ2-1
d_gene: TRBD2
abundance: .
v_gene: TRBV18
CDR3nt: TGTGCCAGCTCACGAGGGACTAGCGGGGAGCAGTTCTTC
CDR3aa: CASSRGTSGEQFF

j_gene: TRBJ2-1
d_gene: TRBD2
abundance: once
v_gene: TRBV5-1
CDR3nt: TGCGCCAGCAGCTTGGACAGCGGGGGTTACAATGAGCAGTTCTTC
CDR3aa: CASSLDSGGYNEQFF

j_gene: TRBJ2-2
d_gene: TRBD1
abundance: .
v_gene: TRBV9
CDR3nt: TGTGCCAGCAGCGTTGCCGGGACAGGGGGCGCTGGCGGGGAGCTGTTTTTT
CDR3aa: CASSVAGTGGAGGELFF

j_gene: TRBJ1-4
d_gene: .
abundance: .
v_gene: TRBV5-5
CDR3nt: TGTGCCAGCAGCTTGGGGGCAGGGAATAATGAAAAACTGTTTTTT
CDR3aa: CASSLGAGNNEKLFF

j_gene: TRBJ2-3
d_gene: .
abundance: .
v_gene: TRBV5-1
CDR3nt: TGCGCCAGCAGCCCGGGGGACCCCACGCGGGATACGCAGTATTTT
CDR3aa: CASSPGDPTRDTQYF

j_gene: TRBJ2-3
d_gene: TRBD2
abundance: .
v_gene: TRBV5-1
CDR3nt: TGCGCCAGCAGCTCCGACCTAGCGGGGGCGAGCACAGATACGCAGTATTTT
CDR3aa: CASSSDLAGASTDTQYF

j_gene: TRBJ1-3
d_gene: .
abundance: .
v_gene: TRBV5-4
CDR3nt: TGTGCCAGCAGCTCTAGACAGACCTCTGGAAACACCATATATTTT
CDR3aa: CASSSRQTSGNTIYF

j_gene: TRBJ2-5
d_gene: .
abundance: .
v_gene: TRBV5-6
CDR3nt: TGTGCCAGCAGCTTGGCGGGTGGAGAGACCCAGTACTTC
CDR3aa: CASSLAGGETQYF

j_gene: TRBJ1-5
d_gene: TRBD1
abundance: .
v_gene: TRBV27
CDR3nt: TGTGCCAGCAGTCGACAGGGGTACAATCAGCCCCAGCATTTT
CDR3aa: CASSRQGYNQPQHF

j_gene: TRBJ1-5
d_gene: TRBD1
abundance: .
v_gene: TRBV7-9
CDR3nt: TGTGCCAGCAGCTTAGGCGCCGGGACAGAATTTTGGCAGCCCCAGCATTTT
CDR3aa: CASSLGAGTEFWQPQHF

j_gene: TRBJ2-7
d_gene: .
abundance: .
v_gene: TRBV5-8
CDR3nt: TGTGCCAGCAGCTTCCGGGGTAGCGAGCAGTACTTC
CDR3aa: CASSFRGSEQYF

j_gene: TRBJ2-1
d_gene: TRBD2
abundance: few
v_gene: TRBV28
CDR3nt: TGTGCCAGCAGTTTAGCTTCTAGCGGGAGTTTCTATGAGCAGTTCTTC
CDR3aa: CASSLASSGSFYEQFF

j_gene: TRBJ1-6
d_gene: .
abundance: few
v_gene: TRBV6-5
CDR3nt: TGTGCCAGCAGCTTAGGGGAGGGTTCACCCCTCCACTTT
CDR3aa: CASSLGEGSPLHF

j_gene: TRBJ2-2
d_gene: .
abundance: few
v_gene: TRBV27
CDR3nt: TGTGCCAGCAGTTTATCGAGGCAGGGATTTGGGGCCGGGGAGCTGTTTTTT
CDR3aa: CASSLSRQGFGAGELFF